This T cell receptor (beta chain) comes out of a study of OX40 agonist ivuxolimab in advanced cancers. Germline CDR1 and CDR2: LNHDA and SQIVND (reference sequence). V lost 4 bases and J lost 3, with 15 bases in between. CDR3 size: 15 residues. About this clone itself: Its specificity is unknown.

Clones were read by immunoSEQ multiplex PCR, and TCRdb kept only the in-frame ones, dropping some. The sample shows more than 50,000 clones, just over 90% of them seen only once. Whole-study findings and limits: Nonresponders, in some cases, also had low normalized T-cell clonal expansion.

The sequences come from CD4+ or CD8+ T cells sorted from blood, collected in a trial of the OX40 agonist ivuxolimab. The sequence was obtained from an adult with an advanced solid tumor such as melanoma, head and neck, liver or kidney cancer. The chain is built from TRBV19 and TRBJ1-1; possibly TRBD1 for D (6 bases). CDR3 nucleotide sequence: TGTGCCAGTAGTAACCGGGGGCGCCTGGACACTGAAGCTTTCTTT. It codes for CASSNRGRLDTEAFF.